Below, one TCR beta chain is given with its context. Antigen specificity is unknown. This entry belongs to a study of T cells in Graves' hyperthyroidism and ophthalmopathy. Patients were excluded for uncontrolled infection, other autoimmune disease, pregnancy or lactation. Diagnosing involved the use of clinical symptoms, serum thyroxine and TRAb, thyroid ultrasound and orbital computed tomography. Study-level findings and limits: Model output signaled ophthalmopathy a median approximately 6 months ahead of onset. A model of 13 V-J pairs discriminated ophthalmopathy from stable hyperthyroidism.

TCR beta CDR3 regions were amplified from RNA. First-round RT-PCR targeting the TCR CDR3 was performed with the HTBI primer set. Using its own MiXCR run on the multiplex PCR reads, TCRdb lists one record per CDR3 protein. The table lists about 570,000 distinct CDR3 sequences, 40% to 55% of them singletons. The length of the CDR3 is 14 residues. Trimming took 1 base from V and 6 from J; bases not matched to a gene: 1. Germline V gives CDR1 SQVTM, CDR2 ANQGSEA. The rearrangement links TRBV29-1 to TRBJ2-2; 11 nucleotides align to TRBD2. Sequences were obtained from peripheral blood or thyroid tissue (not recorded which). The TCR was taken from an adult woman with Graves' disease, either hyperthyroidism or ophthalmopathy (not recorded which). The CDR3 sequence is CSVEALAGAGELFF. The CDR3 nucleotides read TGCAGCGTTGAAGCACTAGCGGGAGCCGGGGAGCTGTTTTTT.